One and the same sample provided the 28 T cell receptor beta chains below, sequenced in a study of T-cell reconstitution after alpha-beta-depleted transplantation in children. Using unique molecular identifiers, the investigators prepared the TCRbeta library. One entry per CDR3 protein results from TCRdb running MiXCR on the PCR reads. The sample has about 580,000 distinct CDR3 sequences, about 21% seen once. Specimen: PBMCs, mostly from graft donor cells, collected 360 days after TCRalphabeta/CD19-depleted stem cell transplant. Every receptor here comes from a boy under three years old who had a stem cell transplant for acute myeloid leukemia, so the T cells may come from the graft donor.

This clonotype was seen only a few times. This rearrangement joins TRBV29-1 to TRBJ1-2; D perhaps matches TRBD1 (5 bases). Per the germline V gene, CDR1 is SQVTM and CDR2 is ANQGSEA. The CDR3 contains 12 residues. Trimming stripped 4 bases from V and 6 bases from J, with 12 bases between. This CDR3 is CSVAPGWDGYTF. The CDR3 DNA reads TGCAGCGTTGCCCCAGGGTGGGATGGCTACACCTTC.

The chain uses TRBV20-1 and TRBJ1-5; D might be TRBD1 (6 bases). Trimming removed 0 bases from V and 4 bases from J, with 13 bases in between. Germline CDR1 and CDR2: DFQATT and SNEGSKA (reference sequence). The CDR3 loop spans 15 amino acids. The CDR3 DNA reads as TGCAGTGCTAGAGATGGGAGGGGGGGAAATCAGCCCCAGCATTTT. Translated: CSARDGRGGNQPQHF.

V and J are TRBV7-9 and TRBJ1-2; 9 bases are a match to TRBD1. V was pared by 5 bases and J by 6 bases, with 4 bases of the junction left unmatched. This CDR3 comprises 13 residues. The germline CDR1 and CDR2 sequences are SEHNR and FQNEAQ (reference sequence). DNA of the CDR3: TGTGCCAGCAGCGCCGGACAGGGGCATGGCTACACCTTC. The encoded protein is CASSAGQGHGYTF.

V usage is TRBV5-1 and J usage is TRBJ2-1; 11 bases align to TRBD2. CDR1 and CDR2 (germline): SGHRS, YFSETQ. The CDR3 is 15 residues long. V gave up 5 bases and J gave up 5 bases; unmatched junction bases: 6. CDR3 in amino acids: CASRYTSGGDNEQFF. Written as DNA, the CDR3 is TGCGCCAGCAGGTACACTAGCGGGGGCGACAATGAGCAGTTCTTC.

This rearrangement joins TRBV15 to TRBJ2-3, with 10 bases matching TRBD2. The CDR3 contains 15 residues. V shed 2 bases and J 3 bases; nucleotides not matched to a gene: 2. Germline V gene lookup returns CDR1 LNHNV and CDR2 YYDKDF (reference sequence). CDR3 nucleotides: TGTGCCACCAGCAGACCTAGCGGGGGAACAGATACGCAGTATTTT. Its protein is CATSRPSGGTDTQYF.

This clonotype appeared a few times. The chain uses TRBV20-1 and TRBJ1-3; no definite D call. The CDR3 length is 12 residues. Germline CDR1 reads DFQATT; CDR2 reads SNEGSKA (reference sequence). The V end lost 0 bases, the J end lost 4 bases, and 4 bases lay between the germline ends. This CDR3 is CSARDRGNTIYF. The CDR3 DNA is TGCAGTGCTAGAGATAGGGGAAACACCATATATTTT.

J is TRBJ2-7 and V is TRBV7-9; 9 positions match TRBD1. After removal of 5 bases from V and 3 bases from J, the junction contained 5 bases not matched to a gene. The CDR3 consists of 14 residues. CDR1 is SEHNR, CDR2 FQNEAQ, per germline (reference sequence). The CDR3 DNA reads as TGTGCCAGCAGCACCCGGACAGGGGTCTACGAGCAGTACGTC. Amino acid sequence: CASSTRTGVYEQYV.

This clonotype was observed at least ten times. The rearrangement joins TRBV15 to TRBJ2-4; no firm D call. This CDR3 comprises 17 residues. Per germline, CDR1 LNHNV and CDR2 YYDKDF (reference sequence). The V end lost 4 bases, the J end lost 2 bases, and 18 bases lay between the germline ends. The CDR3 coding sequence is TGTGCCACCAGCAATGGGCGGCACGCGGATCCCAAAAACATTCAGTACTTC. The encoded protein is CATSNGRHADPKNIQYF.

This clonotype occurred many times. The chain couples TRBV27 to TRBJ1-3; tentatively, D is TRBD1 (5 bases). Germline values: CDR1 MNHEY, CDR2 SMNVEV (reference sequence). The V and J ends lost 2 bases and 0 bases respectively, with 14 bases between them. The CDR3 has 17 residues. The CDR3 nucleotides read TGTGCCAGCAGTTTAAGTCGGAGGGGCTACTCTGGAAACACCATATATTTT. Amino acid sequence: CASSLSRRGYSGNTIYF.

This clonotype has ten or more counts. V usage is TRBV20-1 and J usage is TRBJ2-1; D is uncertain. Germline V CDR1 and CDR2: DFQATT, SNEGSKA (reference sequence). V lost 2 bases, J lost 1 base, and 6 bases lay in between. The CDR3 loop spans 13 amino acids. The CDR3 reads CSARPGSYNEQFF. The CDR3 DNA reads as TGCAGTGCTAGACCGGGTTCCTACAATGAGCAGTTCTTC.

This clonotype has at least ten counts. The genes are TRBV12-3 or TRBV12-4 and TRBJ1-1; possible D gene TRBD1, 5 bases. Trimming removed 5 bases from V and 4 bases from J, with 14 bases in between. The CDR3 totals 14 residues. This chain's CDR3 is CASSRQRGGTEAFF. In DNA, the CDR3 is TGTGCCAGCAGTAGACAACGGGGGGGCACTGAAGCTTTCTTT.

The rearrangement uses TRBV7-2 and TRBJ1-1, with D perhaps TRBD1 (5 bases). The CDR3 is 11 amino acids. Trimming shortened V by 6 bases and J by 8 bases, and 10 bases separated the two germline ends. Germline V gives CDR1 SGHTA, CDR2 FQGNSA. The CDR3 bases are TGTGCCAGCAGGTCGACAGTAGAAGCTTTCTTT. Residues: CASRSTVEAFF.

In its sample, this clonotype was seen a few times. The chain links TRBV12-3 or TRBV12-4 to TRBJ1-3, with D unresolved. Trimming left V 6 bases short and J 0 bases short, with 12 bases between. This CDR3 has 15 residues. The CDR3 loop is CASSVRPPSGNTIYF. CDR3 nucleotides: TGTGCCAGCAGCGTCAGACCGCCCTCTGGAAACACCATATATTTT.

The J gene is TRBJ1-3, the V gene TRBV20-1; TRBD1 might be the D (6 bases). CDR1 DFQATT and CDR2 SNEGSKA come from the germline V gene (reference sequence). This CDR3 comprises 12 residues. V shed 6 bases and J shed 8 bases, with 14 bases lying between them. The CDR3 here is CSACRDTYTIYF. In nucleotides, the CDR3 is TGCAGTGCCTGCCGGGACACTTACACCATATATTTT.

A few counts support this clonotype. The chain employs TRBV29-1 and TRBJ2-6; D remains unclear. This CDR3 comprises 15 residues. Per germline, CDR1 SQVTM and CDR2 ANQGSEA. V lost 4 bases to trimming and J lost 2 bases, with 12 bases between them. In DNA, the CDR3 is TGCAGCGTTGGTTTAGGGTTTACTGGGGCCAACGTCCTGACTTTC. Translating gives CSVGLGFTGANVLTF.

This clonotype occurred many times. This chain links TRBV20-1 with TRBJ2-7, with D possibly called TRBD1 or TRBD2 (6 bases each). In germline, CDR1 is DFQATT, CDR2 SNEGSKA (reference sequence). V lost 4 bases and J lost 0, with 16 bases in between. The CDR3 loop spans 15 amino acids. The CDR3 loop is CSAKGSGGLSYEQYF. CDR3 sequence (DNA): TGCAGTGCTAAAGGAAGTGGGGGGCTCTCCTACGAGCAGTACTTC.

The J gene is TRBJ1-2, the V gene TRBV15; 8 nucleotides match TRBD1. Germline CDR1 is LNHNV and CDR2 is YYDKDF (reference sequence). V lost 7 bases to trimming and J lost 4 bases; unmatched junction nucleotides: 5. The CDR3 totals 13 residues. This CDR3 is CATIRGQAYGYTF. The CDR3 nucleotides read TGTGCCACCATCCGGGGACAGGCCTATGGCTACACCTTC.

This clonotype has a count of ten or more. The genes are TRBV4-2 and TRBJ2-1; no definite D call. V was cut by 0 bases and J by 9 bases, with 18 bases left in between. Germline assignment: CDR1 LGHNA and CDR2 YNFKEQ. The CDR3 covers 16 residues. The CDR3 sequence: CASSQESRFVGIEQFF. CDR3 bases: TGTGCCAGCAGCCAAGAGAGCCGTTTTGTTGGGATTGAGCAGTTCTTC.

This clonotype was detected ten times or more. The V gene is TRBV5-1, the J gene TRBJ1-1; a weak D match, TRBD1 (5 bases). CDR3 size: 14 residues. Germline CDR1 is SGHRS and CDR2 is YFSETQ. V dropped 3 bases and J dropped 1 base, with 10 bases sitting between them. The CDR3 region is CASSSRATNTEAFF. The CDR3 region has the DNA TGCGCCAGCAGCTCCAGGGCAACGAACACTGAAGCTTTCTTT.

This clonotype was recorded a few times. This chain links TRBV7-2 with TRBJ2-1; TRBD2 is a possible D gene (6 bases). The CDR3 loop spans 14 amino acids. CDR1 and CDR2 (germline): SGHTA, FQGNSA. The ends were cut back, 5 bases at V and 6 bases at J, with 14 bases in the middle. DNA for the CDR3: TGTGCCAGCAGCCGATCCCCAGCGGGCAATGAGCAGTTCTTC. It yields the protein CASSRSPAGNEQFF.

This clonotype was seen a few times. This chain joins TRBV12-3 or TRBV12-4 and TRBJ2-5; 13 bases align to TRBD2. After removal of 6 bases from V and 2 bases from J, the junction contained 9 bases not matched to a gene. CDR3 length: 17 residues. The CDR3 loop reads CASRGTGTSGAQETQYF. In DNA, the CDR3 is TGTGCCAGCAGGGGGACCGGGACTAGCGGGGCACAAGAGACCCAGTACTTC.

CDR3 region: CAISVGRQGIYNEQFF. CDR3 nucleotide sequence: TGTGCCATCAGTGTAGGGCGACAGGGAATTTACAATGAGCAGTTCTTC. The rearrangement joins TRBV10-3 to TRBJ2-1, with 7 nucleotides matching TRBD1. The V and J ends lost 4 bases and 4 bases, in that order; junction bases with no gene match: 10. The CDR3 runs 16 residues. Per germline, CDR1 ENHRY and CDR2 SYGVKD.

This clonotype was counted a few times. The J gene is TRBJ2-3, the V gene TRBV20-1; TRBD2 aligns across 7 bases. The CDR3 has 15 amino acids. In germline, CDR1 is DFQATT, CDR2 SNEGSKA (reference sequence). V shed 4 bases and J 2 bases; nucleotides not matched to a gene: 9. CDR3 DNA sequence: TGCAGTGCTAAGAAAGCGGGGATTGTCACAGATACGCAGTATTTT. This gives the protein CSAKKAGIVTDTQYF.

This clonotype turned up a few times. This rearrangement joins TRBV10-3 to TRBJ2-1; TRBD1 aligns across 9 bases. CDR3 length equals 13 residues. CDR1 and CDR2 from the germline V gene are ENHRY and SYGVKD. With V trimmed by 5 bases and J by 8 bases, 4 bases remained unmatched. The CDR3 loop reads CAISRTGGDEQFF. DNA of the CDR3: TGTGCCATCAGTCGCACAGGGGGCGATGAGCAGTTCTTC.

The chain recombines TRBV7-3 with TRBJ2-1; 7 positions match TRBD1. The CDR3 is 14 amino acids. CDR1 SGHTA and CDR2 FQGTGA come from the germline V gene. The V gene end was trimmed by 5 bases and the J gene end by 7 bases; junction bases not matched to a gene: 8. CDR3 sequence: CASSGRQGANEQFF. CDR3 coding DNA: TGTGCCAGCAGCGGCCGACAGGGAGCAAATGAGCAGTTCTTC.

Here the CDR3 reads CASSRLGGENTEAFF. The CDR3 DNA follows: TGTGCCAGCAGCCGGCTCGGGGGGGAGAACACTGAAGCTTTCTTT. V and J are TRBV3-1 and TRBJ1-1, with a tentative D call TRBD1 (5 bases). V lost 4 bases, J lost 1 base, and 13 bases lay in between. There are 15 residues in the CDR3. The germline V gene encodes CDR1 LGHDT and CDR2 YNNKEL (reference sequence).

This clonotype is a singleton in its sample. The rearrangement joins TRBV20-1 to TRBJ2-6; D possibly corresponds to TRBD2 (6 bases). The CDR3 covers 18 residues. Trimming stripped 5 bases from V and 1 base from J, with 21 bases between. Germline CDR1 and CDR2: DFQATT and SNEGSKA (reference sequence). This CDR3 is CSAPLRDVGGSGANVLTF. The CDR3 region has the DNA TGCAGTGCTCCGCTTCGGGACGTCGGGGGTTCTGGGGCCAACGTCCTGACTTTC.

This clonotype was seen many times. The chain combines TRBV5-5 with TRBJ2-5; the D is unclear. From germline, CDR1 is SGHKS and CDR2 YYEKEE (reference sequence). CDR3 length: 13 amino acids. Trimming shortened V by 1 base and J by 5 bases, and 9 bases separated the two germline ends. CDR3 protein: CASSLSHMETQYF. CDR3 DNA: TGTGCCAGCAGCTTGTCCCATATGGAGACCCAGTACTTC.